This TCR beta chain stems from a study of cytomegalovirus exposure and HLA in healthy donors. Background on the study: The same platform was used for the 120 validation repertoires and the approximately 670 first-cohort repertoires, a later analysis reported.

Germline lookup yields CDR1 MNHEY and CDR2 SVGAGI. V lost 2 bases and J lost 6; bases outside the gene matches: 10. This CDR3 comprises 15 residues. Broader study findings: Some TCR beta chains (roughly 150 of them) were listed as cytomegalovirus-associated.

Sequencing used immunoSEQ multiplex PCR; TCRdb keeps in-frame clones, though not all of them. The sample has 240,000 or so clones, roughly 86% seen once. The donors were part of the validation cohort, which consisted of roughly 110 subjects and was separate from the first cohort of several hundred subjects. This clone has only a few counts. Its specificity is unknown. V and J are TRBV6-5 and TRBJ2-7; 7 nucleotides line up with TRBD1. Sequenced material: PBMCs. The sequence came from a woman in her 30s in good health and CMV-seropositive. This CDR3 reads CASSYLGTAPGEQYF. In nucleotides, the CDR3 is TGTGCCAGCAGTTACCTCGGGACAGCCCCAGGCGAGCAGTACTTC.